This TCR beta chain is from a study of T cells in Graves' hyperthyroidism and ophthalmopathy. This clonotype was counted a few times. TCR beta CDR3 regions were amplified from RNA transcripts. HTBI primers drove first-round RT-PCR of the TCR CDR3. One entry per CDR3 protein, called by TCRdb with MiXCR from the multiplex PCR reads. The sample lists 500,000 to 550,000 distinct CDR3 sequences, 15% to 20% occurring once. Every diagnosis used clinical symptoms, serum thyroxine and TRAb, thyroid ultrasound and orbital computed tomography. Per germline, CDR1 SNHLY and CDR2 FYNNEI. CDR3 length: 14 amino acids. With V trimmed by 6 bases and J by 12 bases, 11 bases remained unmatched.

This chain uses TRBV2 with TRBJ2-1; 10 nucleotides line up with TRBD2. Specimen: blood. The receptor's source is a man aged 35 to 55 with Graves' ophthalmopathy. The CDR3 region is CASRSRTSGGSQFF. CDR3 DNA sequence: TGTGCCAGCAGGTCCCGGACTAGCGGCGGTTCGCAGTTCTTC.